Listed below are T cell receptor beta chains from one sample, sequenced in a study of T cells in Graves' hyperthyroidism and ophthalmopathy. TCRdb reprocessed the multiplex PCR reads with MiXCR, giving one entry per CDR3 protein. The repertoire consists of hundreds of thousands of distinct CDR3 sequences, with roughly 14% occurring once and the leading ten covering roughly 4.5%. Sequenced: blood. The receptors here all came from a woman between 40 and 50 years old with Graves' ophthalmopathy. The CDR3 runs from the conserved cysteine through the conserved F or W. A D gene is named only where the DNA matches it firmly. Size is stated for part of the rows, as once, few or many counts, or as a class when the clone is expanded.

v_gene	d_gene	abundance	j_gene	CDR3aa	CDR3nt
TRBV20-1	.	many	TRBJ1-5	CSAARGQQPQHF	TGCAGTGCCGCCCGGGGTCAACAGCCCCAGCATTTT
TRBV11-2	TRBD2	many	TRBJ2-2	CASSLIAGAHTGELFF	TGTGCCAGCAGCTTGATAGCGGGAGCGCACACCGGGGAGCTGTTTTTT
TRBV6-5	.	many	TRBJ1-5	CASSYMGGGQPQHF	TGTGCCAGCAGTTACATGGGGGGGGGTCAGCCCCAGCATTTT
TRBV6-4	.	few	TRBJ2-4	CASSDLRRSQKGIQYF	TGTGCCAGCAGTGATCTTAGGAGAAGCCAAAAAGGCATTCAGTACTTC
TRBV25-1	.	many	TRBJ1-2	CASSEYWGGNYGYTF	TGTGCCAGCAGTGAATATTGGGGGGGCAACTATGGCTACACCTTC
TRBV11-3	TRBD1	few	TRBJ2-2	CASSDRQGGGELFF	TGTGCCAGCAGCGACCGACAGGGCGGCGGGGAGCTGTTTTTT
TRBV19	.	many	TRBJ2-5	CASSIGSFRETQYF	TGTGCCAGTAGTATTGGAAGCTTTCGAGAGACCCAGTACTTC
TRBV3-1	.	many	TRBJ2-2	CASSQLQGGELFF	TGTGCCAGCAGCCAATTACAAGGCGGGGAGCTGTTTTTT
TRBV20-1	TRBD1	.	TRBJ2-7	CSASSQGSQYF	TGCAGTGCTAGCTCACAGGGGAGTCAGTACTTC
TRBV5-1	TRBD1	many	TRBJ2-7	CASSLVTGYPYEQYF	TGCGCCAGCAGCTTGGTGACAGGGTATCCCTACGAGCAGTACTTC
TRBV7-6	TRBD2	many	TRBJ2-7	CASSEGLAVYEQYF	TGTGCCAGCAGCGAGGGACTAGCAGTCTACGAGCAGTACTTC
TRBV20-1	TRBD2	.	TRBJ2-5	CSARDVGGSKETQYF	TGCAGTGCGAGAGACGTAGGCGGGAGTAAAGAGACCCAGTACTTC
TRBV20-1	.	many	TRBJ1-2	CSATKTGVGYTF	TGCAGTGCTACCAAAACAGGAGTTGGCTACACCTTC
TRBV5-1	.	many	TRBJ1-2	CASSLASGRSYGYTF	TGCGCCAGCAGCTTGGCCTCCGGACGGAGCTATGGCTACACCTTC
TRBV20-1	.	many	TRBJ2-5	CSASYQGAETQYF	TGCAGTGCTAGCTATCAGGGCGCAGAGACCCAGTACTTC
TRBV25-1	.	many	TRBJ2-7	CASSESGRPPYEQYF	TGTGCCAGCAGTGAATCAGGCAGGCCTCCCTACGAGCAGTACTTC
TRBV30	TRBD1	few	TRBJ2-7	CAWDRGSGEQYF	TGTGCCTGGGACAGGGGGTCGGGGGAGCAGTACTTC
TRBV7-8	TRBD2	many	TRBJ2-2	CASSLRLAGVNGELFF	TGTGCCAGCAGCTTGAGACTAGCGGGAGTGAACGGGGAGCTGTTTTTT
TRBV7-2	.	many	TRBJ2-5	CASSLAGNREETQYF	TGTGCCAGCAGCTTAGCGGGTAACAGGGAAGAGACCCAGTACTTC
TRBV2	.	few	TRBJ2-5	CASSGGEEETQYF	TGTGCCAGCAGTGGGGGGGAGGAGGAGACCCAGTACTTC
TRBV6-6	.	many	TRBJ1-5	CASSPLGRNSNQPQHF	TGTGCCAGCAGTCCATTAGGGAGGAATAGCAATCAGCCCCAGCATTTT
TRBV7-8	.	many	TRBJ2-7	CASSPPAGEQYF	TGTGCCAGCAGCCCCCCCGCGGGGGAGCAGTACTTC
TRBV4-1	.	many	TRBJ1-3	CASSQEDQSGNTIYF	TGCGCCAGCAGCCAAGAAGACCAGTCTGGAAACACCATATATTTT
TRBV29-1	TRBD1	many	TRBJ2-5	CSVGDRGRTQYF	TGCAGCGTGGGGGACAGGGGACGGACCCAGTACTTC
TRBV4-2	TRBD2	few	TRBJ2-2	CASSQSGTSENTGELFF	TGTGCCAGCAGCCAGTCCGGGACTAGTGAGAACACCGGGGAGCTGTTTTTT
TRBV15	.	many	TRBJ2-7	CATSRGYGQPYEQYF	TGTGCCACCAGCAGGGGTTATGGACAGCCCTACGAGCAGTACTTC
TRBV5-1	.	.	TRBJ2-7	CASSSATSSYEQYF	TGCGCCAGCAGCTCCGCGACATCCTCCTACGAGCAGTACTTC
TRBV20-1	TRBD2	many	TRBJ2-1	CSARASGISSYNEQFF	TGCAGTGCTAGGGCTAGCGGGATCAGCTCCTACAATGAGCAGTTCTTC